This entry lists 23 T cell receptor beta chains sequenced from one sample in a study of spatial heterogeneity in lung cancer. TCRdb recomputed calls from the 5' RACE reads with MiXCR, one row per CDR3 protein. The data show 2,500 to 3,500 distinct CDR3 sequences, approximately 39% seen once. Time point reported: sample taken at primary tumor resection. Unsorted whole RNA of tumor, nontumor lung or frozen PBMC was sequenced. The sequencing here drew on PBMCs, taken at surgery. The receptors stem from a male donor with early-stage non-small cell lung cancer.

This clonotype occurred a few times. The chain joins TRBV20-1 to TRBJ2-1; the D is unclear. V lost 6 bases and J lost 7, with 19 bases in between. The CDR3 consists of 14 residues. The germline V gene encodes CDR1 DFQATT and CDR2 SNEGSKA (reference sequence). CDR3: CSAEAPRLGNEQFF. The CDR3 nucleotides read TGCAGTGCAGAGGCTCCCCGGCTCGGGAATGAGCAGTTCTTC.

This clonotype was counted a few times. The J gene is TRBJ2-1, the V gene TRBV5-4, with D unclear. Germline CDR1 SGHNT, CDR2 YYREEE (reference sequence). This CDR3 is 13 amino acids long. Trimming shortened V by 2 bases and J by 2 bases, and 5 bases separated the two germline ends. CDR3 loop: CASSLATYNEQFF. CDR3 nucleotide sequence: TGTGCCAGCAGCTTAGCAACCTACAATGAGCAGTTCTTC.

This chain connects TRBV10-3 to TRBJ2-7; TRBD1 aligns across 10 bases. The V and J ends lost 10 bases and 12 bases, in that order; junction bases with no gene match: 9. The CDR3 is 11 amino acids. The germline V gene has CDR1 ENHRY and CDR2 SYGVKD. Here the CDR3 DNA reads TGTGCCAGCAGGACAGGGGGTAATCTGTACTTC. Encoded protein: CASRTGGNLYF.

This clonotype has a handful of counts. V gene TRBV18 combines with J gene TRBJ2-1; the D is unclear. The V end lost 0 bases, the J end lost 7 bases, and 13 bases lay between the germline ends. Germline V gene sequence: CDR1 KGHSH, CDR2 LQKENI. There are 15 residues in the CDR3. This CDR3 is CASSPPHSYVNEQFF. Written as DNA, the CDR3 is TGTGCCAGCTCACCACCACACAGTTATGTGAATGAGCAGTTCTTC.

This clonotype is classed as hyperexpanded. The chain recombines TRBV7-3 with TRBJ2-3; TRBD2 matches 10 bases. Looked up from germline, CDR1 is SGHTA and CDR2 is FQGTGA. V trimming: 5 bases; J trimming: 0 bases; junction bases outside the gene matches: 2. The CDR3 contains 15 residues. The DNA for the CDR3 is TGTGCCAGCAGCCGACTAGCGGGTAGCACAGATACGCAGTATTTT. Its protein product is CASSRLAGSTDTQYF. Full variable domain (remainder filled in from reference TRBV7-3 and TRBJ2-3): GAGVSQTPSNKVTEKGKYVELRCDPISGHTALYWYRQSLGQGPEFLIYFQGTGAADDSGLPNDRFFAVRPEGSVSTLKIQRTERGDSAVYLCASSRLAGSTDTQYFGPGTRLTVL.

This chain connects TRBV4-2 to TRBJ2-1, with TRBD2 identical over 8 bases. CDR1 and CDR2 (germline): LGHNA, YNFKEQ. The CDR3 is 16 residues long. V lost 0 bases to trimming and J lost 5 bases; unmatched junction nucleotides: 6. The CDR3 loop is CASSQESGSNHNEQFF. For the CDR3, the DNA is TGTGCCAGCAGCCAAGAGAGCGGGAGCAACCACAATGAGCAGTTCTTC.

The gene calls are TRBV7-2 and TRBJ2-3; no clear D. V was trimmed by 5 bases and J by 4 bases, leaving 10 bases between them. This CDR3 is built from 13 residues. The germline gives CDR1 SGHTA, CDR2 FQGNSA. CDR3 amino acids: CASSLNLPDTQYF. The DNA for the CDR3 is TGTGCCAGCAGCCTAAACCTTCCAGATACGCAGTATTTT.

The chain links TRBV5-1 to TRBJ2-2; 10 positions agree with TRBD1. J gave up 8 bases and V 0 bases, and 4 bases lay outside the gene matches. The CDR3 is 15 residues long. Per the germline V gene, CDR1 is SGHRS and CDR2 is YFSETQ. The CDR3 DNA reads as TGCGCCAGCAGCTTGGAGGGACAGGGGACGGGGGAGCTGTTTTTT. Residues: CASSLEGQGTGELFF.

This chain joins TRBV7-6 and TRBJ2-3, with a possible D match to TRBD1 (6 bases). V lost 5 bases and J lost 3, with 18 bases in between. The V gene's germline CDR1 is SGHVS and CDR2 FNYEAQ. This CDR3 comprises 16 residues. Here the CDR3 DNA reads TGTGCCAGCAGCCTGGGGGCCATGGTGGTTACAGATACGCAGTATTTT. Its protein product is CASSLGAMVVTDTQYF.

The chain recombines TRBV6-5 with TRBJ2-7, with 7 bases fitting TRBD1. The junction had 6 bases not matched to a gene; V was cut back by 4 bases and J by 6 bases. Germline V gives CDR1 MNHEY, CDR2 SVGAGI. This CDR3 contains 13 residues. The CDR3 is CASSWGQSPEQYF. Written as DNA, the CDR3 is TGTGCCAGCAGTTGGGGACAGTCACCCGAGCAGTACTTC.

The chain links TRBV11-2 to TRBJ2-1; 16 nucleotides match TRBD2. The germline gives CDR1 SGHAT, CDR2 FQNNGV. V trimming: 5 bases; J trimming: 7 bases; junction bases outside the gene matches: 8. CDR3 length: 17 amino acids. CDR3 loop: CASSQGLAGGPWNEQFF. CDR3 nucleotides: TGTGCCAGCAGCCAGGGACTAGCGGGGGGGCCGTGGAATGAGCAGTTCTTC.

This clonotype has at least ten counts. The V gene is TRBV10-3, the J gene TRBJ2-7; D unclear. The CDR3 length is 13 residues. CDR1 and CDR2 from the germline V gene are ENHRY and SYGVKD. The V gene lost 6 bases and the J gene lost 5 bases, with 14 bases spanning the gap. As DNA, the CDR3 is TGTGCCATCAGCGAGGATGACGCGAACGAGCAGTACTTC. Translated, it gives CAISEDDANEQYF.

This clonotype is large in the sample. This chain uses TRBV4-1 with TRBJ1-5; D ambiguous. This CDR3 has 13 amino acids. V lost 0 bases, J lost 5 bases, and 5 bases lay in between. The germline V gene has CDR1 MGHRA and CDR2 YSYEKL. This chain's CDR3 is CASSQERDQPQHF. DNA of the CDR3: TGCGCCAGCAGCCAAGAACGGGATCAGCCCCAGCATTTT.

In DNA form, the CDR3 reads TGTGCCAGCAGTTTAGACCGGACGATCCCGCGGGAGCAGTTCTTC. As protein: CASSLDRTIPREQFF. V is TRBV12-3 or TRBV12-4 and J is TRBJ2-1; D is uncertain. The CDR3 length is 15 residues. Trimming removed 1 base at V and 10 bases at J, with 17 bases between.

The chain couples TRBV11-2 to TRBJ2-7; 8 bases agree with TRBD1. Germline loops: CDR1 SGHAT, CDR2 FQNNGV. The CDR3 is made up of 16 amino acids. The J segment lost 2 bases and the V segment lost 4 bases, leaving 10 bases of the junction unmatched. The CDR3 nucleotides are TGTGCCAGCAGCTCCGGTTGGGGACAGGTTACCTACGAGCAGTACTTC. Protein sequence: CASSSGWGQVTYEQYF.

CDR3 in DNA: TGTGCCAGCTCACCACCGGGGGGACAGGGCAACATTCAGTACTTC. Protein sequence: CASSPPGGQGNIQYF. V is TRBV18 and J is TRBJ2-4, with 9 bases that match TRBD1. Germline V lookup: CDR1 KGHSH, CDR2 LQKENI. Trimming at V came to 0 bases and at J to 7 bases, leaving 4 bases not matched to a gene. CDR3 length: 15 residues.

This chain joins TRBV11-2 and TRBJ2-5; TRBD2 might be the D (6 bases). There are 15 residues in the CDR3. Deletions cut 0 bases from V and 5 bases from J, with 13 bases between. Germline V gives CDR1 SGHAT, CDR2 FQNNGV. The CDR3 loop reads CASSLDGGPAETQYF. The CDR3 DNA follows: TGTGCCAGCAGCTTAGATGGAGGGCCAGCGGAGACCCAGTACTTC.

This chain joins TRBV10-2 and TRBJ2-2; D perhaps matches TRBD1 (6 bases). CDR3 size: 16 residues. V lost 3 bases, J lost 5 bases, and 16 bases lay in between. CDR1 is WSHSY, CDR2 SAAADI, per germline. The CDR3 nucleotides read TGCGCCAGCAGTGAAAGGGCAGGGGTGTGGACCGGGGAGCTGTTTTTT. Its protein is CASSERAGVWTGELFF.

The V gene is TRBV12-3 or TRBV12-4, the J gene TRBJ2-5; 9 bases agree with TRBD2. The CDR3 spans 17 residues. V shed 3 bases and J 5 bases; nucleotides not matched to a gene: 13. The CDR3 bases are TGTGCCAGCAGTTTTCGCGGGAGGGCCAGTTCGGCGGAGACCCAGTACTTC. Translation: CASSFRGRASSAETQYF.

In this sample, this clonotype turned up many times. The chain employs TRBV5-6 and TRBJ2-1, with D possibly TRBD2 on 5 matching bases. The germline V gene encodes CDR1 SGHDT and CDR2 YYEEEE. V gave up 0 bases and J gave up 6 bases, with 16 bases separating them. This CDR3 comprises 16 residues. The CDR3 loop reads CASSLDWTANSNEQFF. In nucleotides, the CDR3 is TGTGCCAGCAGCTTGGATTGGACTGCGAACTCCAATGAGCAGTTCTTC.

This clonotype turned up a few times. This sequence joins TRBV4-1 and TRBJ2-7; 7 bases are shared with TRBD1. Per the germline V gene, CDR1 is MGHRA and CDR2 is YSYEKL. The ends lost 3 bases at V and 4 bases at J; junction bases unmatched: 3. The CDR3 consists of 13 residues. CDR3 protein: CASSHLQGYEQYF. CDR3 coding DNA: TGCGCCAGCAGCCACCTACAGGGGTACGAGCAGTACTTC.

This rearrangement joins TRBV10-1 to TRBJ2-5; no definite D call. The ends were cut back, 5 bases at V and 5 bases at J, with 12 bases in the middle. CDR1 WNHNN and CDR2 SYGVQD come from the germline V gene (reference sequence). The length of the CDR3 is 13 residues. CDR3 sequence reads: CASSRAADETQYF. DNA for the CDR3: TGCGCCAGCAGTCGGGCTGCGGACGAGACCCAGTACTTC.

This clonotype is deemed medium-sized. CDR3 protein: CASSTGADEQYF. The DNA for the CDR3 is TGTGCCAGCAGTACAGGGGCCGACGAGCAGTACTTC. V and J are TRBV27 and TRBJ2-7, with 7 bases identical to TRBD1. Germline trimming cut 5 bases from V and 5 bases from J; bases unmatched to any gene: 3. Germline CDR1 reads MNHEY; CDR2 reads SMNVEV (reference sequence). This CDR3 comprises 12 residues.